This is a list of T cell receptor beta chains from one sample in a study of regulatory T cells in long-lasting Graves disease. TCRdb re-derived calls from the multiplex PCR reads in MiXCR, one entry per CDR3 protein. The sample lists 550,000 to 650,000 distinct CDR3 sequences; about 16% were seen once. Another study also made use of these data, one on T cells in Graves' hyperthyroidism and ophthalmopathy.

Material: peripheral blood mononuclear cells (PBMCs), obtained at new diagnosis, from a patient treated with antithyroid drugs. The receptors come from a man younger than 30 with Graves disease. Both conserved end residues are part of each CDR3. D genes are given only for firm matches. Part of the rows lack a size; the others show once, few, many or a class for expanded clones.

j_call | clone_size | v_call | d_call | cdr3_aa | cdr3_nt
TRBJ2-7 | . | TRBV2 | . | CASSEGGGQTHDEQYF | TGTGCCAGCAGTGAAGGCGGGGGACAGACACACGACGAGCAGTACTTC
TRBJ1-1 | many | TRBV12-3/TRBV12-4 | TRBD1 | CASRIRGLDTEAFF | TGTGCCAGCAGAATCAGGGGGCTGGACACTGAAGCTTTCTTT
TRBJ2-3 | many | TRBV28 | TRBD1 | CASRDGQGSTDTQYF | TGTGCCAGCAGGGATGGACAGGGGAGCACAGATACGCAGTATTTT
TRBJ2-3 | few | TRBV29-1 | . | CSVPGAVEWDTQYF | TGCAGCGTCCCGGGGGCCGTGGAGTGGGATACGCAGTATTTT
TRBJ2-7 | few | TRBV29-1 | . | CSVEDSDSTPYEQYF | TGCAGCGTTGAAGATTCGGACAGTACTCCCTACGAGCAGTACTTC
TRBJ2-7 | many | TRBV2 | TRBD1 | CASAPGQGPSYEQYF | TGTGCCAGCGCTCCGGGACAGGGGCCCTCCTACGAGCAGTACTTC
TRBJ2-1 | . | TRBV28 | TRBD2 | CASRRDYLEQFF | TGTGCCAGCAGGAGGGACTACCTAGAGCAGTTCTTC
TRBJ2-5 | many | TRBV6-2/TRBV6-3 | . | CASSYNAGLETQYF | TGTGCCAGCAGTTACAATGCCGGGTTAGAGACCCAGTACTTC
TRBJ1-1 | many | TRBV27 | . | CASRPHLGTEAFF | TGTGCCAGCAGACCACATCTTGGCACTGAAGCTTTCTTT
TRBJ2-7 | . | TRBV3-1 | . | CASSQVRASSSYEQYF | TGTGCCAGCAGCCAAGTCAGGGCTAGTTCCTCCTACGAGCAGTACTTC
TRBJ1-2 | few | TRBV7-9 | TRBD1 | CASSLGQGAYIGYTF | TGTGCCAGCAGCTTAGGACAGGGGGCGTATATCGGCTACACCTTC
TRBJ2-5 | . | TRBV30 | TRBD2 | CAWSGRLAGVPNPGETQYF | TGTGCCTGGAGTGGTCGACTAGCGGGAGTTCCCAACCCAGGAGAGACCCAGTACTTC
TRBJ1-4 | many | TRBV20-1 | . | CSARRGRYSTNEKLFF | TGCAGTGCTAGGCGGGGCAGGTATTCGACTAATGAAAAACTGTTTTTT
TRBJ1-5 | . | TRBV28 | . | CASTGGGLKGYQPQHF | TGTGCCAGCACCGGGGGGGGACTTAAGGGATATCAGCCCCAGCATTTT
TRBJ2-1 | many | TRBV12-3/TRBV12-4 | . | CASSLRRTEQFF | TGTGCCAGCAGCTTACGCCGGACGGAGCAGTTCTTC
TRBJ1-5 | . | TRBV5-1 | . | CASSLDGRGGNQPQHF | TGCGCCAGCAGCTTGGACGGCCGTGGGGGCAATCAGCCCCAGCATTTT
TRBJ1-1 | . | TRBV28 | . | CANRPMNTEAFF | TGTGCCAACAGGCCCATGAACACTGAAGCTTTCTTT
TRBJ2-1 | few | TRBV12-3/TRBV12-4 | TRBD1 | CASRPTGADEQFF | TGTGCCAGCAGGCCAACAGGGGCGGACGAGCAGTTCTTC
TRBJ1-2 | many | TRBV28 | TRBD1 | CASSYPTGDYGYTF | TGTGCCAGCAGTTACCCGACAGGGGACTATGGCTACACCTTC
TRBJ2-7 | many | TRBV20-1 | . | CSAPIGIPRGDHEQYF | TGCAGTGCCCCCATCGGCATACCCAGGGGCGACCACGAGCAGTACTTC
TRBJ2-2 | . | TRBV5-1 | . | CASTEFSETGELFF | TGCGCCAGCACCGAATTTTCAGAGACCGGGGAGCTGTTTTTT
TRBJ2-4 | . | TRBV5-4 | . | CASRQGRGAKNIQYF | TGTGCCAGCAGGCAGGGTAGGGGGGCCAAAAACATTCAGTACTTC
TRBJ2-6 | many | TRBV12-3/TRBV12-4 | . | CASSSRTEFFNVGANVLTF | TGTGCCAGCAGTTCTCGGACAGAGTTTTTCAATGTTGGGGCCAACGTCCTGACTTTC
TRBJ2-4 | few | TRBV19 | . | CASTYAASTIQYF | TGTGCCAGTACTTACGCCGCCAGTACCATTCAGTACTTC
TRBJ1-2 | many | TRBV28 | . | CASSLEGGYGYTF | TGTGCCAGCAGCCTGGAAGGAGGCTATGGCTACACCTTC
TRBJ2-5 | many | TRBV7-2 | TRBD1 | CASSPQGAETQYF | TGTGCCAGCAGCCCGCAGGGGGCTGAGACCCAGTACTTC
TRBJ2-1 | few | TRBV5-1 | TRBD1 | CASSPLQGAAYNEQFF | TGCGCCAGCAGCCCCCTTCAGGGGGCAGCGTACAATGAGCAGTTCTTC
TRBJ2-1 | many | TRBV2 | . | CASSVDRGGLTLDEQFF | TGTGCCAGCAGTGTCGATCGAGGGGGACTTACCTTAGATGAGCAGTTCTTC
TRBJ2-3 | . | TRBV29-1 | TRBD2 | CSVDSSGDTQYF | TGCAGCGTTGACTCTAGCGGTGATACGCAGTATTTT
TRBJ1-2 | . | TRBV28 | TRBD1 | CASSFFRGGYGYTF | TGTGCCAGCAGTTTTTTCAGGGGGGGCTATGGCTACACCTTC
TRBJ2-2 | many | TRBV28 | . | CASSFRRRGPGTGELFF | TGTGCCAGCAGTTTTAGGAGAAGGGGACCGGGCACCGGGGAGCTGTTTTTT
TRBJ2-7 | many | TRBV28 | . | CASSLLGPPYEQYF | TGTGCCAGCAGTTTATTGGGGCCCCCCTACGAGCAGTACTTC
TRBJ1-4 | . | TRBV19 | TRBD1 | CASTAAGTGDGEKLFF | TGTGCCAGTACCGCCGCCGGGACAGGGGATGGAGAAAAACTGTTTTTT
TRBJ2-7 | many | TRBV5-1 | TRBD1 | CASSPGQGGYEQYF | TGTGCCAGCAGCCCGGGACAGGGCGGCTACGAGCAGTACTTC
TRBJ2-5 | few | TRBV11-1 | . | CASSLDSETQYF | TGTGCCAGCAGCTTAGACAGTGAGACCCAGTACTTC
TRBJ1-4 | many | TRBV2 | . | CASSEGGLSNEKLFF | TGTGCCAGCAGCGAAGGGGGGCTGTCTAATGAAAAACTGTTTTTT
TRBJ2-4 | many | TRBV18 | . | CASSRPGQTLNIQYF | TGTGCCAGCTCCCGACCGGGACAAACACTCAACATTCAGTACTTC
TRBJ1-5 | many | TRBV28 | . | CASLLQGWQSNQPQHF | TGTGCCAGCCTACTCCAGGGGTGGCAGAGCAATCAGCCCCAGCATTTT
TRBJ2-1 | . | TRBV9 | . | CASSVRTKTFTRYNEQFF | TGTGCCAGCAGCGTCCGGACTAAAACATTTACGAGGTACAATGAGCAGTTCTTC
TRBJ2-1 | many | TRBV28 | . | CASSLLDSGGGNEQFF | TGTGCCAGCAGCCTCCTAGACAGTGGTGGGGGGAATGAGCAGTTCTTC
TRBJ1-4 | few | TRBV3-1 | . | CASSLPPTGNEKLFF | TGTGCCAGCAGCCTTCCTCCAACCGGGAATGAAAAACTGTTTTTT
TRBJ2-5 | many | TRBV2 | TRBD1 | CASRGDRGIQETQYF | TGTGCCAGCAGAGGGGACAGGGGGATCCAAGAGACCCAGTACTTC
TRBJ1-5 | . | TRBV19 | . | CASSTTGRNQPQHF | TGTGCCAGTAGTACCACAGGTCGCAATCAGCCCCAGCATTTT
TRBJ2-2 | few | TRBV11-3 | TRBD2 | CASSRGLAGANTGELFF | TGTGCCAGCAGCAGGGGACTAGCGGGAGCCAACACCGGGGAGCTGTTTTTT
TRBJ2-1 | many | TRBV3-1 | TRBD2 | CASSRAAGRSYNEQFF | TGTGCCAGCAGCCGAGCAGCGGGAAGGTCCTACAATGAGCAGTTCTTC
TRBJ2-1 | many | TRBV11-2 | TRBD2 | CASSLVAGAYNEQFF | TGTGCCAGCAGCCTCGTAGCGGGGGCCTACAATGAGCAGTTCTTC
TRBJ2-3 | many | TRBV7-9 | TRBD2 | CASSLGGASGTRDTQYF | TGTGCCAGCAGCTTAGGAGGGGCTAGCGGGACCCGAGATACGCAGTATTTT
TRBJ2-7 | many | TRBV9 | TRBD1 | CASSKQGLARGEQYF | TGTGCCAGCAGCAAACAGGGGCTAGCTCGGGGCGAGCAGTACTTC
TRBJ1-1 | . | TRBV9 | . | CASSVAGQSTEAFF | TGTGCCAGCAGCGTAGCAGGACAGAGCACTGAAGCTTTCTTT
TRBJ1-4 | . | TRBV6-1 | . | CASSDPLGIPTNEKLFF | TGTGCCAGCAGTGACCCCTTAGGCATTCCAACTAATGAAAAACTGTTTTTT
TRBJ2-7 | many | TRBV28 | . | CASQNFYEQYF | TGTGCCAGCCAAAACTTCTACGAGCAGTACTTC
TRBJ2-7 | many | TRBV28 | . | CASGPGEQYF | TGTGCCAGCGGCCCGGGCGAGCAGTACTTC
TRBJ1-1 | few | TRBV10-2 | . | CASSVRENTEAFF | TGCGCCAGCAGTGTAAGGGAGAACACTGAAGCTTTCTTT
TRBJ2-3 | few | TRBV20-1 | TRBD2 | CSSPSGTVADTQYF | TGCAGTTCCCCTAGCGGGACGGTCGCAGATACGCAGTATTTT
TRBJ2-7 | few | TRBV7-9 | . | CASSLALGQGSSYEQYF | TGTGCCAGCAGCTTAGCGTTGGGGCAGGGGAGCTCCTACGAGCAGTACTTC
TRBJ1-5 | . | TRBV10-3 | TRBD1 | CAISEDRDSNQPQHF | TGTGCCATCAGTGAGGACAGGGATAGCAATCAGCCCCAGCATTTT
TRBJ2-3 | many | TRBV20-1 | TRBD2 | CSAMASGRTDTQYF | TGCAGTGCCATGGCCAGCGGGAGAACAGATACGCAGTATTTT
TRBJ2-7 | many | TRBV27 | . | CASSFLGYEQYF | TGTGCCAGCAGTTTTTTAGGGTACGAGCAGTACTTC